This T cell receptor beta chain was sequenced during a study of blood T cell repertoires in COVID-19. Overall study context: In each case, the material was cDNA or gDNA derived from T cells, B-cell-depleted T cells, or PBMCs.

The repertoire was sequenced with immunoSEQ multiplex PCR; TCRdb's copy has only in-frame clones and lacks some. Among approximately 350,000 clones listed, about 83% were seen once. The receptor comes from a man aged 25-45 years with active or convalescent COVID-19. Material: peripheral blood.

The CDR3 loop is CASSILLAGYNEQFF. CDR3 coding DNA: TGTGCCAGTAGTATTCTCCTAGCGGGTTACAATGAGCAGTTCTTC. The rearrangement joins TRBV19 to TRBJ2-1; TRBD2 matches at 8 bases. After removal of 3 bases from V and 4 bases from J, the junction contained 5 bases not matched to a gene. Germline loops: CDR1 LNHDA, CDR2 SQIVND (reference sequence). This CDR3 has 15 amino acids.